One sample yielded the 21 T cell receptor beta chains listed below, sequenced in a study of T cell responses to AZD1222 COVID-19 vaccine. The protocol was immunoSEQ multiplex PCR, while the TCRdb copy is restricted to in-frame clones and leaves out a portion. Of approximately 150,000 clones in the sample, 80% to 90% were seen once. The material was peripheral blood, obtained on day 0 of AZD1222 vaccination. These receptors came from an adult in good health.

The chain couples TRBV13 to TRBJ1-1, with TRBD1 identical over 7 bases. V trimming: 5 bases; J trimming: 5 bases; junction bases outside the gene matches: 14. Germline loops: CDR1 PRHDT, CDR2 FYEKMQ (reference sequence). The CDR3 is made up of 16 amino acids. DNA for the CDR3: TGTGCCAGCAGCCAATTCAGAGGGGGCATTTTTACTGAAGCTTTCTTT. Translation: CASSQFRGGIFTEAFF. Drawing the rest from reference TRBV13 and TRBJ1-1, the complete variable domain is AAGVIQSPRHLIKEKRETATLKCYPIPRHDTVYWYQQGPGQDPQFLISFYEKMQSDKGSIPDRFSAQQFSDYHSELNMSSLELGDSALYFCASSQFRGGIFTEAFFGQGTRLTVV.

This clone has only a few counts. V gene TRBV27 combines with J gene TRBJ1-2; 7 bases map to TRBD1. V dropped 2 bases and J dropped 3; count of bases not matched to a gene: 6. This CDR3 contains 15 residues. Germline-derived CDR1 and CDR2 are MNHEY and SMNVEV (reference sequence). This CDR3 is CASSLGTANYYGYTF. CDR3 DNA: TGTGCCAGCAGTTTAGGGACAGCGAATTACTATGGCTACACCTTC.

This chain uses TRBV7-3 with TRBJ2-7, with 7 positions matching TRBD1. The V gene's germline CDR1 is SGHTA and CDR2 FQGTGA. V lost 3 bases and J lost 2; bases outside the gene matches: 7. The CDR3 is 15 amino acids. The CDR3 loop reads CASSFRDSKPYEQYF. CDR3 DNA sequence: TGTGCCAGCAGCTTCCGGGACAGTAAACCCTACGAGCAGTACTTC. The entire variable domain, with the rest obtained from reference TRBV7-3 and TRBJ2-7, is as follows: GAGVSQTPSNKVTEKGKYVELRCDPISGHTALYWYRQSLGQGPEFLIYFQGTGAADDSGLPNDRFFAVRPEGSVSTLKIQRTERGDSAVYLCASSFRDSKPYEQYFGPGTRLTVT.

This chain links TRBV9 with TRBJ1-3, with 7 bases that match TRBD1. Germline CDR1 SGDLS, CDR2 YYNGEE. This CDR3 region has 13 residues. Germline trimming cut 2 bases from V and 7 bases from J; bases unmatched to any gene: 3. CDR3 sequence: CASSVDRENTIYF. The CDR3 region has the DNA TGTGCCAGCAGCGTCGACAGGGAGAACACCATATATTTT. The full variable domain, its missing parts supplied by reference TRBV9 and TRBJ1-3, is DSGVTQTPKHLITATGQRVTLRCSPRSGDLSVYWYQQSLDQGLQFLIQYYNGEERAKGNILERFSAQQFPDLHSELNLSSLELGDSALYFCASSVDRENTIYFGEGSWLTVV.

The chain joins TRBV5-6 to TRBJ1-5; 7 bases match TRBD1. The CDR3 spans 14 residues. With 0 bases clipped from V and 4 bases from J, the junction kept 1 base outside the gene matches. Germline values: CDR1 SGHDT, CDR2 YYEEEE. CDR3 DNA sequence: TGTGCCAGCAGCTTGGGGGACAGAAATCAGCCCCAGCATTTT. Residues: CASSLGDRNQPQHF.

This sequence joins TRBV9 and TRBJ2-1; 10 bases are a match to TRBD2. The V gene's germline CDR1 is SGDLS and CDR2 YYNGEE. The CDR3 runs 20 residues. V lost 3 bases, J lost 0 bases, and 15 bases stayed unmatched. The CDR3 loop is CASSASRLAGGIFSYNEQFF. CDR3 bases: TGTGCCAGCAGCGCATCACGACTAGCGGGTGGAATTTTCTCCTACAATGAGCAGTTCTTC.

The chain combines TRBV12-3 or TRBV12-4 with TRBJ1-5; TRBD1 is a possible D gene (5 bases). The CDR3 is made up of 13 amino acids. V lost 2 bases and J 7 bases, leaving 9 bases between the germline ends. The CDR3 reads CASSLREGQPQHF. In nucleotides, the CDR3 is TGTGCCAGCAGTTTACGAGAGGGGCAGCCCCAGCATTTT.

This chain connects TRBV30 to TRBJ2-5; 8 bases align to TRBD2. The CDR3 is 14 amino acids. Germline CDR1 and CDR2: GTSNPN and SVGIG (reference sequence). The junction had 5 bases not matched to a gene; V was cut back by 0 bases and J by 5 bases. In nucleotides, the CDR3 is TGTGCCTGGAGTGTCTGGACTAGCACGGAGACCCAGTACTTC. This translates into CAWSVWTSTETQYF.

V and J are TRBV3-1 (or the pseudogene TRBV3-2) and TRBJ1-6, with D unclear. Germline-derived CDR1 and CDR2 are LGHDT and YNNKEL (reference sequence). This CDR3 is 16 amino acids long. V gave up 2 bases and J gave up 0 bases, with 8 bases separating them. DNA for the CDR3: TGTGCCAGCAGCCAAATTGGGAGCTCCTATAATTCACCCCTCCACTTT. Translated, it gives CASSQIGSSYNSPLHF.

This chain links TRBV7-3 with TRBJ2-2; maybe TRBD2 (5 bases). Germline CDR1 SGHTA, CDR2 FQGTGA. CDR3 size: 13 residues. V lost 6 bases and J 4 bases, leaving 9 bases between the germline ends. The CDR3 is CASSRTGTGELFF. The CDR3 DNA follows: TGTGCCAGCAGTAGGACTGGCACCGGGGAGCTGTTTTTT.

The chain combines TRBV3-1 (or the pseudogene TRBV3-2) with TRBJ1-4; D is uncertain. Germline CDR1 LGHDT, CDR2 YNNKEL (reference sequence). The CDR3 contains 15 residues. The germline V and J ends were trimmed by 1 base and 8 bases, with 14 bases remaining between them. The CDR3 DNA reads TGTGCCAGCAGCCAAGGGGCCGTGACTCAGGAAAAACTGTTTTTT. Residues: CASSQGAVTQEKLFF.

This rearrangement joins TRBV6-5 to TRBJ1-2; D is possibly TRBD1 (6 bases). The V end was cut by 2 bases, the J end by 6 bases, with 13 bases between. CDR3 length: 14 amino acids. From germline, CDR1 is MNHEY and CDR2 SVGAGI. CDR3 nucleotides: TGTGCCAGCAGTTACGGTTCAACAGGGCATGGCTACACCTTC. It specifies CASSYGSTGHGYTF.

This sequence joins TRBV5-6 and TRBJ2-7; D possibly corresponds to TRBD1 (6 bases). The CDR3 sequence is 15 residues long. Trimming removed 2 bases at V and 2 bases at J, with 14 bases between. The germline CDR1 and CDR2 sequences are SGHDT and YYEEEE. The CDR3 is CASSFNRQGPYEQYF. Here the CDR3 DNA reads TGTGCCAGCAGCTTTAATCGGCAGGGGCCCTACGAGCAGTACTTC.

J is TRBJ1-1 and V is TRBV30; no clear D gene. V gave up 0 bases and J gave up 2 bases, with 10 bases separating them. The CDR3 has 14 residues. Germline CDR1 reads GTSNPN; CDR2 reads SVGIG (reference sequence). CDR3 region: CAWSVPPGNTEAFF. In DNA form, the CDR3 reads TGTGCCTGGAGTGTCCCGCCGGGAAACACTGAAGCTTTCTTT.

V is TRBV6-5 and J is TRBJ1-2; D is uncertain. The CDR3 runs to 11 residues. V was trimmed by 6 bases and J by 5 bases, leaving 7 bases between them. Germline CDR1 is MNHEY and CDR2 is SVGAGI. The CDR3 region has the DNA TGTGCCAGCAGCCAAGGTTATGGCTACACCTTC. Translating gives CASSQGYGYTF.

V usage is TRBV11-2 and J usage is TRBJ2-7, with D possibly TRBD2 on 6 matching bases. V shed 5 bases and J shed 7 bases, with 18 bases lying between them. This CDR3 is 14 amino acids long. The germline V gene encodes CDR1 SGHAT and CDR2 FQNNGV. The chain's CDR3 is CASSPRDSTREQYF. Here the CDR3 DNA reads TGTGCCAGCAGCCCTCGGGACTCCACTCGGGAGCAGTACTTC.

This clone was observed once. The rearrangement links TRBV3-1 (or the pseudogene TRBV3-2) to TRBJ1-1; D not certain. The CDR3 runs 13 residues. From germline, CDR1 is LGHDT and CDR2 YNNKEL (reference sequence). The V end was cut by 6 bases, the J end by 3 bases, with 11 bases between. The CDR3 reads CASRGRSDTEAFF. CDR3 bases: TGTGCCAGCAGAGGACGCTCGGACACTGAAGCTTTCTTT.

The chain combines TRBV7-2 with TRBJ2-3; D is unresolved. V shed 3 bases and J shed 5 bases, with 9 bases lying between them. This CDR3 is 13 amino acids long. CDR1 and CDR2 from the germline V gene are SGHTA and FQGNSA. The CDR3 bases are TGTGCCAGCAGCTTTTATGTAGTAGATACGCAGTATTTT. The encoded protein is CASSFYVVDTQYF. Combining the CDR3 with reference TRBV7-2 and TRBJ2-3 gives the whole variable domain GAGVSQSPSNKVTEKGKDVELRCDPISGHTALYWYRQSLGQGLEFLIYFQGNSAPDKSGLPSDRFSAERTGGSVSTLTIQRTQQEDSAVYLCASSFYVVDTQYFGPGTRLTVL.

The rearrangement links TRBV10-1 to TRBJ1-5; 9 bases match TRBD1. V lost 6 bases to trimming and J lost 5 bases; unmatched junction nucleotides: 14. The CDR3 runs to 17 residues. The V gene's germline CDR1 is WNHNN and CDR2 SYGVQD (reference sequence). This CDR3 is CASSEPVWDRVHQPQHF. CDR3 DNA sequence: TGCGCCAGCAGCGAGCCAGTCTGGGACAGGGTCCATCAGCCCCAGCATTTT.

Only one count was recorded for this clone. The V gene is TRBV19, the J gene TRBJ2-2; the D is unclear. V was clipped by 7 bases and J by 1 base, with 7 bases between them. The CDR3 extends over 13 amino acids. Germline V gives CDR1 LNHDA, CDR2 SQIVND (reference sequence). CDR3 loop: CASINWNTGELFF. As DNA, the CDR3 is TGTGCCAGTATAAATTGGAACACCGGGGAGCTGTTTTTT.

The chain uses TRBV6-2 or TRBV6-3 and TRBJ1-6; TRBD1 matches 8 bases. This CDR3 contains 13 residues. The germline CDR1 and CDR2 sequences are MNHEY and SVGEGT. The trim removed 9 bases at V and 12 bases at J, leaving 10 bases unmatched. The CDR3 region has the DNA TGTGCCAGTAGTCCGGGACAGGTTTTACCCCTCCACTTT. Translated: CASSPGQVLPLHF.